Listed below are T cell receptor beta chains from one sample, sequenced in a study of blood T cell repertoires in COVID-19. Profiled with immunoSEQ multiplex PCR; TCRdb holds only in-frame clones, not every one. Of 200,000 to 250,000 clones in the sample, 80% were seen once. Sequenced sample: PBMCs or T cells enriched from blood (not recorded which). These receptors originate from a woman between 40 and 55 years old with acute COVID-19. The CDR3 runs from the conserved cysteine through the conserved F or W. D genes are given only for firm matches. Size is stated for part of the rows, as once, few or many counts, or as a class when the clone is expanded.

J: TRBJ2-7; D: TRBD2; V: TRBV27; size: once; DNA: TGTGCCAGCAGTTTAGGGGGGGGAGCCTACGAGCAGTACTTC; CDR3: CASSLGGGAYEQYF
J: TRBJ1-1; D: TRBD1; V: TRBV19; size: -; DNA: TGTGCCAGTAGAACAATACTGGACAGGGGGGAGAACACTGAAGCTTTCTTT; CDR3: CASRTILDRGENTEAFF
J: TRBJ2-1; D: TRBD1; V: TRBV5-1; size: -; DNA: TGCGCCAGCAGCCGGACGGGACAGGGCTACAATGAGCAGTTCTTC; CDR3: CASSRTGQGYNEQFF
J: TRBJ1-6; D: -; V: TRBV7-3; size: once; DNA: TGTGCCAGCAGCTTCAGCGGCTCCTATAATTCACCCCTCCACTTT; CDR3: CASSFSGSYNSPLHF
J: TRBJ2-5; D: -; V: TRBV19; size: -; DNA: TGTGCCAGTCGCCAGGGCTCTGGGACCCAGTACTTC; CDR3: CASRQGSGTQYF
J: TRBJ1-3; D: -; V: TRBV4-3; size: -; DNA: TGCGCCAGCAGCCAAGATGGGGGCCCGAGGAACACCATATATTTT; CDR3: CASSQDGGPRNTIYF
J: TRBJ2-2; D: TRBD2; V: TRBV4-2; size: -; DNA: TGTGCCAGCAGCCAAGGGGCAGGACCAGCGGGAGGCCTCACCGGGGAGCTGTTTTTT; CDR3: CASSQGAGPAGGLTGELFF
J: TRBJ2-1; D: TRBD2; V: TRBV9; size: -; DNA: TGTGCCAGCAGCATTCGAGGGACTAGTAACAATGAGCAGTTCTTC; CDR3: CASSIRGTSNNEQFF
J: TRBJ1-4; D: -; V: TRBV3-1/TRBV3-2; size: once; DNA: TGTGCCAGCAGCCAATCAAGCAAATATAATGAAAAACTGTTTTTT; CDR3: CASSQSSKYNEKLFF
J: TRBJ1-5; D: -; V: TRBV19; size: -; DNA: TGTGCCAGTACCCCAAGAGGGCAGGCCAATCAGCCCCAGCATTTT; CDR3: CASTPRGQANQPQHF
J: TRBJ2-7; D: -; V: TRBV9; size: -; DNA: TGTGCCAGCAGCGCCCGACAGAGCTCCTACGAGCAGTACTTC; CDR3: CASSARQSSYEQYF
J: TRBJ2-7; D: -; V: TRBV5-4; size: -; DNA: TGTGCCAGCAGCTTCAACAGTGGAGGCTACGAGCAGTACTTC; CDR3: CASSFNSGGYEQYF
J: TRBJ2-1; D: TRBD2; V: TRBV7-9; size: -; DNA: TGTGCCAGCAGCTTAGGACTAGCGACGAATGAGCAGTTCTTC; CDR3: CASSLGLATNEQFF
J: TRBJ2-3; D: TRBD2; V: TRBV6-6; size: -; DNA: TGTGCCAGCAGTCCTCCTACGGCTGGCGGGGGGTTTAGAGATACGCAGTATTTT; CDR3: CASSPPTAGGGFRDTQYF
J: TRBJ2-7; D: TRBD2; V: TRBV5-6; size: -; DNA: TGTGCCAGCAGCGGCACTAAGCGGGGACTCTTGCCCCACGAGCAGTACTTC; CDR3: CASSGTKRGLLPHEQYF
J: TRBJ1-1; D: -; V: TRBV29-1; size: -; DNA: TGCAGCGTGGAGGGGCTAAGCGCTGAAGCTTTCTTT; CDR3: CSVEGLSAEAFF
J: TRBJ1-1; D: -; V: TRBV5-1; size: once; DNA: TGCGCCAGCAGCTCGGACAGTTTATCAGCTTTCTTT; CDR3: CASSSDSLSAFF
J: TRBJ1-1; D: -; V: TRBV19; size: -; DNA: TGTGCCAGTAGTCCACGGGGAAACACTGAAGCTTTCTTT; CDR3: CASSPRGNTEAFF
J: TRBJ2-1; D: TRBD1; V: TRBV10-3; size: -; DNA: TGTGCCATCAGTGACCGGGACAGTCGCTACAATGAGCAGTTCTTC; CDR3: CAISDRDSRYNEQFF
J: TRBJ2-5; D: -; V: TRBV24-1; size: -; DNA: TGTGCCACCAGTGACTACCAAGAGACCCAGTACTTC; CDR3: CATSDYQETQYF
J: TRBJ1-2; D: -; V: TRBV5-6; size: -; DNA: TGTGCCAGCAGCGCAGGGGTCTCTGGCTACACCTTC; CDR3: CASSAGVSGYTF
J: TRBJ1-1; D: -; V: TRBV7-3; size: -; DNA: TGTGCCAGCAGCTTAATACAGGGAAATAGGAATGAAGCTTTCTTT; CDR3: CASSLIQGNRNEAFF
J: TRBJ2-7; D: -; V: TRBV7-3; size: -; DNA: TGTGCCAGCAGCCCGCTATACTACGAGCAGTACTTC; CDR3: CASSPLYYEQYF
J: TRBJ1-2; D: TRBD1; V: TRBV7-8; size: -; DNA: TGTGCCAGCAGCCATACAGGGGATTGGGGCTACACCTTC; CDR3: CASSHTGDWGYTF
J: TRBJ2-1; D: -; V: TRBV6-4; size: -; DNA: TGTGCCAGCAGTGAAACTGGGCAGTCCCCCTACAATGAGCAGTTCTTC; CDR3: CASSETGQSPYNEQFF
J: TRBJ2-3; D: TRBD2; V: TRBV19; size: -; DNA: TGTGCCAGTAGTGGGATAGCGGGAGTCGCAGATACGCAGTATTTT; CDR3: CASSGIAGVADTQYF
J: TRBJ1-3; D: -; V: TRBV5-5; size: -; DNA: TGTGCCAGCAGCTCCTCGACAGGCAGCTCTGGAAACACCATATATTTT; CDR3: CASSSSTGSSGNTIYF
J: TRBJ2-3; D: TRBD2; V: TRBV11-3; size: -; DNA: TGTGCCAGCACCGAGCGGGGCCTAAGCACAGATACGCAGTATTTT; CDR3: CASTERGLSTDTQYF
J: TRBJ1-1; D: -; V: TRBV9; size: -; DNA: TGTGCCAGCAGCGCACTAGGCACTGAAGCTTTCTTT; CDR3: CASSALGTEAFF
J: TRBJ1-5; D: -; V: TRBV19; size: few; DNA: TGTGCCAGTCGACTTCAGGGGCTCGGGAGCAATCAGCCCCAGCATTTT; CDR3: CASRLQGLGSNQPQHF
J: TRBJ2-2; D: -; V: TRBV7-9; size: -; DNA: TGTGCCAGCAGCTGGCCCGCCGGGATACAAGTTACCGGGGAGCTGTTTTTT; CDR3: CASSWPAGIQVTGELFF
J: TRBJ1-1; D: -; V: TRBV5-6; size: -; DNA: TGTGCCAGCAGCTTTGACAAGAGCGGCACTGAAGCTTTCTTT; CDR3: CASSFDKSGTEAFF
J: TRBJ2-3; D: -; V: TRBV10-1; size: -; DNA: TGCGCCAGCAGTAAAACAGGTGGGCAACCGGATACGCAGTATTTT; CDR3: CASSKTGGQPDTQYF
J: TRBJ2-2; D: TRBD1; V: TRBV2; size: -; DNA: TGTGCCAGCAGGCAGGGGGCAGGCACCGGGGAGCTGTTTTTT; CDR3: CASRQGAGTGELFF
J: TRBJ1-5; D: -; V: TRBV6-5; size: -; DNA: TGTGCCAGCAGCTACAGGGTAATCGGGGATCAGCCCCAGCATTTT; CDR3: CASSYRVIGDQPQHF
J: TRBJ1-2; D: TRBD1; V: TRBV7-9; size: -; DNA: TGTGCCAGCAGCTTAGTATTGGGACAGGGTCGGTATGGCTACACCTTC; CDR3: CASSLVLGQGRYGYTF
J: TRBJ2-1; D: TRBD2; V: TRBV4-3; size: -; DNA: TGCGCCAGCAGCCAAGACGGGACTAGCGGCTACAATGAGCAGTTCTTC; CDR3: CASSQDGTSGYNEQFF
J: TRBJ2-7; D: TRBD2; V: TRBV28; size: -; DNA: TGTGCCAGCAGCGGCTATTCCGGGAGGAGTTACGAGCAGTACTTC; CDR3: CASSGYSGRSYEQYF
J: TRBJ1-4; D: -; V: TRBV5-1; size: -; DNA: TGCGCCAGCAGCAGGGCGAGGGGGAATGAAAAACTGTTTTTT; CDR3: CASSRARGNEKLFF
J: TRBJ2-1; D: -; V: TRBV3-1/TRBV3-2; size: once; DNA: TGTGCCAGCAGCCAAGCCGGCTACAATGAGCAGTTCTTC; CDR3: CASSQAGYNEQFF
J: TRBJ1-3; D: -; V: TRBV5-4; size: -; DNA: TGTGCCAGCAGCGTAGGGGGGGTTGCCGGAAACACCATATATTTT; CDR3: CASSVGGVAGNTIYF
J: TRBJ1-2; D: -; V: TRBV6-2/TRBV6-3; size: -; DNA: TGTGCCAGCAGTTTCCGCAATTCGGGGATCGGGAACTATGGCTACACCTTC; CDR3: CASSFRNSGIGNYGYTF
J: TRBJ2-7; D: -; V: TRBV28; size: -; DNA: TGTGCCAGCAGTTCCTTTAGCTACGAGCAGTACTTC; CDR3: CASSSFSYEQYF
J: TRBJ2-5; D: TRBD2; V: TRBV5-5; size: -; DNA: TGTGCCAGCAGCTTGTTGGGGGGGTCTGAGACCCAGTACTTC; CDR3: CASSLLGGSETQYF
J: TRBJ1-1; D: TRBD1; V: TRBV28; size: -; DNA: TGTGCCAGCAGGTATCTGGGACAGGGGACTGAAGCTTTCTTT; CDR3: CASRYLGQGTEAFF
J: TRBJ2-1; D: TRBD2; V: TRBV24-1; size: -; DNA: TGTGCCACCAGGGGAAATAGCGGGGGGGCGAATGAGCAGTTCTTC; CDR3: CATRGNSGGANEQFF
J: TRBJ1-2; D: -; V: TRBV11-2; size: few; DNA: TGTGCCAGCAGCCCCCGTTTGTCTGTGGGCAGGGGAGGCTACACCTTC; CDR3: CASSPRLSVGRGGYTF
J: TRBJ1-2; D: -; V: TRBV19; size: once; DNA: TGTGCCAGCCAATCCCGACAGACGGATGGCTACACCTTC; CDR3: CASQSRQTDGYTF
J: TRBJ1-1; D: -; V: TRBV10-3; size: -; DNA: TGTGCCATCAGACAGAACACTGAAGCTTTCTTT; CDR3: CAIRQNTEAFF
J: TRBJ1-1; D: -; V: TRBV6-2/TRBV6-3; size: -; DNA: TGTGCCAGCAGTTACGGGCAGGGGAACACTGAAGCTTTCTTT; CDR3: CASSYGQGNTEAFF